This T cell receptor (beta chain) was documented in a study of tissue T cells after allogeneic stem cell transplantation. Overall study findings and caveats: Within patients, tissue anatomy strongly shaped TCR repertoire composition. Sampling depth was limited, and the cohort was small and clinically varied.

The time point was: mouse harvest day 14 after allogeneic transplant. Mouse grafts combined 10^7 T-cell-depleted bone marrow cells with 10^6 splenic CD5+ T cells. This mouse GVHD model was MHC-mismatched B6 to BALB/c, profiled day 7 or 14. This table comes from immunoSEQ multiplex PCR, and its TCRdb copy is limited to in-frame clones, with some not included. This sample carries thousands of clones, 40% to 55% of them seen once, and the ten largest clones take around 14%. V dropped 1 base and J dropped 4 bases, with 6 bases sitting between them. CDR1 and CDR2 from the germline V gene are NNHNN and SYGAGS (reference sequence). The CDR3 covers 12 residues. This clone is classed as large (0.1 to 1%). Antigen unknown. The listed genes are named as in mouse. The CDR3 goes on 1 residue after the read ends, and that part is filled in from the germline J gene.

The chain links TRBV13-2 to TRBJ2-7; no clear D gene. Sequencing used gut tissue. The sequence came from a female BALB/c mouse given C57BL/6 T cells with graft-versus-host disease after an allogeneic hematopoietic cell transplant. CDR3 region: CASGDPHYEQYF. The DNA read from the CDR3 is TGTGCCAGCGGTGATCCGCATTATGAACAGTAC.